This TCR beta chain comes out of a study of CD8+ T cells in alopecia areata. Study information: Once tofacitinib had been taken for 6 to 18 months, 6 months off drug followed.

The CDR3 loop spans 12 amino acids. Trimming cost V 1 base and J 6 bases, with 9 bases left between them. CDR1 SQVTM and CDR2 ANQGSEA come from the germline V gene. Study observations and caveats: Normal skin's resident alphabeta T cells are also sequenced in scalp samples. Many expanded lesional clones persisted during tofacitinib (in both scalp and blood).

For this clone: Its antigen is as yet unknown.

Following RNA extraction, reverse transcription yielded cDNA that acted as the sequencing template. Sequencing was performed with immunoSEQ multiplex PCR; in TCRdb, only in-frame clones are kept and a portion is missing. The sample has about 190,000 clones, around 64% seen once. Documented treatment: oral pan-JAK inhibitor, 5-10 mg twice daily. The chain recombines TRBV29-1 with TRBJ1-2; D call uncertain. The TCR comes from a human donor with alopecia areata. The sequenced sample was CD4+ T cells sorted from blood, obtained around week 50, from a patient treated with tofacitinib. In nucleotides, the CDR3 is TGCAGCGTTGAAGCTGTCGGGGATGGCTACACCTTC. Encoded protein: CSVEAVGDGYTF.